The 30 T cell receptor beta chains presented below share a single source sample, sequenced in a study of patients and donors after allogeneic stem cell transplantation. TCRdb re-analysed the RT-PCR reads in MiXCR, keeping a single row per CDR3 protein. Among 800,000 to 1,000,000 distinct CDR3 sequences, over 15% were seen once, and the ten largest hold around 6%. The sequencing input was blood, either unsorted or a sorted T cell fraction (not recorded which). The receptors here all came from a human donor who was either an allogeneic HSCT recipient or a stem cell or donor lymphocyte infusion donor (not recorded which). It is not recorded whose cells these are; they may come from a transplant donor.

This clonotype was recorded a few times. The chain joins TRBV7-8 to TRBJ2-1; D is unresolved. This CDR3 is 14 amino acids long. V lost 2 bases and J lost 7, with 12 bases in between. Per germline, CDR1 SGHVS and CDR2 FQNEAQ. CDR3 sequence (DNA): TGTGCCAGCAGCTTAAGGTTTTATTCTAATGAGCAGTTCTTC. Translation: CASSLRFYSNEQFF.

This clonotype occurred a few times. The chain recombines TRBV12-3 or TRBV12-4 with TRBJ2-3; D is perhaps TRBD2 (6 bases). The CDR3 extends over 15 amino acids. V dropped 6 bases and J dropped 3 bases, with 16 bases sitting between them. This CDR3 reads CASRPGSRRTDTQYF. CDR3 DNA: TGTGCCAGCAGACCCGGGAGCCGCCGAACAGATACGCAGTATTTT.

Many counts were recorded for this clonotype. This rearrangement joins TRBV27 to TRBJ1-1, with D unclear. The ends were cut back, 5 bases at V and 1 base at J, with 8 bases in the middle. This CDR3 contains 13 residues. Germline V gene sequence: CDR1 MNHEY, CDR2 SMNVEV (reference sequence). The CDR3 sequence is CASSTTPNTEAFF. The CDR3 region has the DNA TGTGCCAGCAGTACAACACCGAACACTGAAGCTTTCTTT.

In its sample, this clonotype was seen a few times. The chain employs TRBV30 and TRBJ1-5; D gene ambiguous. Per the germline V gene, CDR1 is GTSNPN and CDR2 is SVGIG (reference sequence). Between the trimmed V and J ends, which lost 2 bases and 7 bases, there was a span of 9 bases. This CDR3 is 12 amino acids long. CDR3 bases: TGTGCCTGGAGTCCCGGGCCGCAGCCCCAGCATTTT. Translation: CAWSPGPQPQHF.

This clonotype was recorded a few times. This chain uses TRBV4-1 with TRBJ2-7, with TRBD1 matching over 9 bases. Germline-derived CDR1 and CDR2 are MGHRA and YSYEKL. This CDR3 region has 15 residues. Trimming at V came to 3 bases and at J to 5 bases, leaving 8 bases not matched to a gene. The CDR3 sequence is CASSHIGTGLNEQYF. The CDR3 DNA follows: TGCGCCAGCAGCCACATCGGGACAGGGTTAAACGAGCAGTACTTC.

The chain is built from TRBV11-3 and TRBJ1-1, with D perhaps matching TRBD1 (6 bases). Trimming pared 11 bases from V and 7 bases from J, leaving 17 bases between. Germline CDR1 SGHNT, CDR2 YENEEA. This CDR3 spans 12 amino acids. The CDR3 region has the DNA TGTGCCTACCCCGTTGGAGGGGGTGAAGCTTTCTTT. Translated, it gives CAYPVGGGEAFF. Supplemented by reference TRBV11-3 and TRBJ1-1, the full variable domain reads EAGVVQSPRYKIIEKKQPVAFWCNPISGHNTLYWYLQNLGQGPELLIRYENEEAVDDSQLPKDRFSAERLKGVDSTLKIQPAELGDSAVYLCAYPVGGGEAFFGQGTRLTVV.

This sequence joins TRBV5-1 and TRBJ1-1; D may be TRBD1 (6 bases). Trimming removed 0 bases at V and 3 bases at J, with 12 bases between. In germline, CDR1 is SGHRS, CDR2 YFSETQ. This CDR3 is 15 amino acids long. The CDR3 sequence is CASSLGGGRDTEAFF. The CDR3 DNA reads TGCGCCAGCAGCTTGGGGGGGGGCCGCGACACTGAAGCTTTCTTT.

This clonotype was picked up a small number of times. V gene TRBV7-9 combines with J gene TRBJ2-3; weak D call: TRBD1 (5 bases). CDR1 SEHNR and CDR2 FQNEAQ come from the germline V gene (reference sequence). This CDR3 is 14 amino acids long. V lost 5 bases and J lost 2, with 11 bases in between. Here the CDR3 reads CASSPTEYTDTQYF. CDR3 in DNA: TGTGCCAGCAGCCCGACAGAGTACACAGATACGCAGTATTTT.

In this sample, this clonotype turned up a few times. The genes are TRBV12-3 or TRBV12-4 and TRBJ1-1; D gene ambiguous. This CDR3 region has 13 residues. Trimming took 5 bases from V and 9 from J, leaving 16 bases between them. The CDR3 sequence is CASSDMILSKAFF. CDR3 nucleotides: TGTGCCAGCAGTGACATGATCCTCTCCAAAGCTTTCTTT.

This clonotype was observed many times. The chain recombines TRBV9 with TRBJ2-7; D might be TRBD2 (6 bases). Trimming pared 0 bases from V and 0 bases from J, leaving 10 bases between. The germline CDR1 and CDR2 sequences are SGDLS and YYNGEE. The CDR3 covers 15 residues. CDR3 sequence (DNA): TGTGCCAGCAGCGTAGGTGACGGGAGCTCCTACGAGCAGTACTTC. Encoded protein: CASSVGDGSSYEQYF.

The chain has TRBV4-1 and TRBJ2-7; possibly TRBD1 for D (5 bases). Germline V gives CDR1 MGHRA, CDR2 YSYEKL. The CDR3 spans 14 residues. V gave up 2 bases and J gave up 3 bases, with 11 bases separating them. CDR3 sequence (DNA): TGCGCCAGCAGCCAACCGGACACGTTCTACGAGCAGTACTTC. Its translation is CASSQPDTFYEQYF.

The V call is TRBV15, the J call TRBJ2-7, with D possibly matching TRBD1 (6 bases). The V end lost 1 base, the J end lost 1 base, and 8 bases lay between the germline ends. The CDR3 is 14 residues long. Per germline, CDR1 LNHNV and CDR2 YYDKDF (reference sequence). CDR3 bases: TGTGCCACCAGCAGAGGACAGGCTTCCTACGAGCAGTACTTC. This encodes CATSRGQASYEQYF.

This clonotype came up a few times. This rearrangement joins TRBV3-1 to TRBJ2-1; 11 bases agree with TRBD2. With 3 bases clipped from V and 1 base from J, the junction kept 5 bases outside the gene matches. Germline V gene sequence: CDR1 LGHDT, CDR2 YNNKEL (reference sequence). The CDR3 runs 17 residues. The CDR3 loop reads CASSQKLAGVSYNEQFF. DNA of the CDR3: TGTGCCAGCAGCCAGAAACTAGCGGGGGTTTCCTACAATGAGCAGTTCTTC.

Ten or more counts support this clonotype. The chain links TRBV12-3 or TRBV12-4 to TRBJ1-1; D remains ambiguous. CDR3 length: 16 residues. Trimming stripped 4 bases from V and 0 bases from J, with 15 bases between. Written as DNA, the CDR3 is TGTGCCAGCAGTTCCGGGCGAGGTACGGTGAACACTGAAGCTTTCTTT. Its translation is CASSSGRGTVNTEAFF.

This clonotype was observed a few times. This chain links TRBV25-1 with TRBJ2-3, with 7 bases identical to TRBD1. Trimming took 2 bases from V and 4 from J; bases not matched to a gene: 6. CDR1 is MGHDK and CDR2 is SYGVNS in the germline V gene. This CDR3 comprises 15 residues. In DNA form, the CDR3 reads TGTGCCAGCAGTGAAATGGGACAGTCTGCAGATACGCAGTATTTT. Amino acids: CASSEMGQSADTQYF.

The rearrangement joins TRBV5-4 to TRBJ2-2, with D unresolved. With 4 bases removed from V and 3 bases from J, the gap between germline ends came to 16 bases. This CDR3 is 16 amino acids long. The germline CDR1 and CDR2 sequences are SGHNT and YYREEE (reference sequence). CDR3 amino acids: CASSHLRGPDTGELFF. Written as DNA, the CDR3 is TGTGCCAGCAGCCATCTGAGAGGACCTGACACCGGGGAGCTGTTTTTT. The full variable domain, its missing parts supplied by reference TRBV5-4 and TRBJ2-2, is ETGVTQSPTHLIKTRGQQVTLRCSSQSGHNTVSWYQQALGQGPQFIFQYYREEENGRGNFPPRFSGLQFPNYSSELNVNALELDDSALYLCASSHLRGPDTGELFFGEGSRLTVL.

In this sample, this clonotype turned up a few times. Here the CDR3 DNA reads TGCAGTGCTAGACCGTCGGGCGGGAGGACCACATCCTACGAGCAGTACTTC. Its translation is CSARPSGGRTTSYEQYF. The chain recombines TRBV20-1 with TRBJ2-7; 8 nucleotides align to TRBD2. Germline-derived CDR1 and CDR2 are DFQATT and SNEGSKA (reference sequence). The J segment lost 1 base and the V segment lost 2 bases, leaving 13 bases of the junction unmatched. The CDR3 length is 17 residues.

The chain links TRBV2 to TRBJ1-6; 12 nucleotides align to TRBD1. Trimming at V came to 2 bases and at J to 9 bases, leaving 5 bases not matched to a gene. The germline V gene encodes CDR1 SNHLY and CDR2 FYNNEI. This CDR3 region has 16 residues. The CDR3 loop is CASSEWGQGASSPLHF. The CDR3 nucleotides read TGTGCCAGCAGTGAATGGGGACAGGGGGCGAGTTCACCCCTCCACTTT.

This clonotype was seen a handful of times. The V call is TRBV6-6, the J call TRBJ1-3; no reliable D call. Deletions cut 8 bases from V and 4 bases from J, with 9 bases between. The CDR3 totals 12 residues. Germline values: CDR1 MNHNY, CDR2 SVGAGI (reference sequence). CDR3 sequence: CASQETGNTIYF. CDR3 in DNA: TGTGCCAGCCAAGAGACCGGAAACACCATATATTTT.

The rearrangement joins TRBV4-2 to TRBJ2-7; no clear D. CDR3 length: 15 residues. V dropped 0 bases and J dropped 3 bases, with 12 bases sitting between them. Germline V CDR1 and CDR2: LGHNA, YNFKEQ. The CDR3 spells CASSQESAVHYEQYF. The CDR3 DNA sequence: TGTGCCAGCAGCCAAGAAAGCGCAGTCCACTACGAGCAGTACTTC.

The CDR3 DNA follows: TGCAGTGCTAGAGCCCCGACAGGGCGAACCTACGAGCAGTACTTC. This codes for CSARAPTGRTYEQYF. The chain couples TRBV20-1 to TRBJ2-7; 7 nucleotides line up with TRBD1. The germline V gene has CDR1 DFQATT and CDR2 SNEGSKA (reference sequence). V lost 1 base to trimming and J lost 2 bases; unmatched junction nucleotides: 8. This CDR3 is 15 amino acids long.

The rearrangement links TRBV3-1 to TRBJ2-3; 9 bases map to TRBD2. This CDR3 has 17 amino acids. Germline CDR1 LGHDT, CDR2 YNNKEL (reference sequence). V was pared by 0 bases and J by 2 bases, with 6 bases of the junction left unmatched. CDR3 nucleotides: TGTGCCAGCAGCCAAGATGTGCTAGCGGGGTACACAGATACGCAGTATTTT. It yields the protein CASSQDVLAGYTDTQYF.

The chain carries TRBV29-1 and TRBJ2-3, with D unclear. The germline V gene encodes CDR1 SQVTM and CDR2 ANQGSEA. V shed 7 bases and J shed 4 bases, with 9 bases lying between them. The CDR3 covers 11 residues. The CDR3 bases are TGCAGCGCCGGAGCTCCAGATACGCAGTATTTT. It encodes CSAGAPDTQYF.

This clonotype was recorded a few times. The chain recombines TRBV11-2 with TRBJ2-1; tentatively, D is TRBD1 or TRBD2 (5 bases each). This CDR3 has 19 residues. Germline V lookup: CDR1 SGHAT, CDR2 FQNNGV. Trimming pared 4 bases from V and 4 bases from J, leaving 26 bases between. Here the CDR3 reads CASSSRNRKGTGGYNEQFF. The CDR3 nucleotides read TGTGCCAGCAGCTCACGAAATCGGAAGGGCACAGGAGGTTACAATGAGCAGTTCTTC.

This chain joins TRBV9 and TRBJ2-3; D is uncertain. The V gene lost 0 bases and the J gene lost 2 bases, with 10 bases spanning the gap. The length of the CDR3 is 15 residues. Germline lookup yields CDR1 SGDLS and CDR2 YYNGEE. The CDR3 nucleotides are TGTGCCAGCAGCGTAGCGCCCCGACACACAGATACGCAGTATTTT. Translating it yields CASSVAPRHTDTQYF. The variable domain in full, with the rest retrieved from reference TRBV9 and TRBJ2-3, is DSGVTQTPKHLITATGQRVTLRCSPRSGDLSVYWYQQSLDQGLQFLIQYYNGEERAKGNILERFSAQQFPDLHSELNLSSLELGDSALYFCASSVAPRHTDTQYFGPGTRLTVL.

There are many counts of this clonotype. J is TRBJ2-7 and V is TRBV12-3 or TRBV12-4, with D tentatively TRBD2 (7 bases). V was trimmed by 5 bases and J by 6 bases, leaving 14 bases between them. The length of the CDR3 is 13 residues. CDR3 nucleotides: TGTGCCAGCAGTCTCAAGGGAGGGGGCGAGCAGTACTTC. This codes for CASSLKGGGEQYF.

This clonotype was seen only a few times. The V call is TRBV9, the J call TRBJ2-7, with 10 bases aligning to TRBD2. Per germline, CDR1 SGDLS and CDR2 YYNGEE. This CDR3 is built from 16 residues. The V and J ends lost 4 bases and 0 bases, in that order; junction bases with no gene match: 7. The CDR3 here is CASSQGLAVSSYEQYF. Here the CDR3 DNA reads TGTGCCAGCAGCCAAGGACTAGCGGTAAGCTCCTACGAGCAGTACTTC.

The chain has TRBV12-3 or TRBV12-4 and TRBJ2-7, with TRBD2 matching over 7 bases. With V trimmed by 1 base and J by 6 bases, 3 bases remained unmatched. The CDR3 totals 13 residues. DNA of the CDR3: TGTGCCAGCAGTTTAGGACTAGCCAGCGAGCAGTACTTC. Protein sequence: CASSLGLASEQYF.

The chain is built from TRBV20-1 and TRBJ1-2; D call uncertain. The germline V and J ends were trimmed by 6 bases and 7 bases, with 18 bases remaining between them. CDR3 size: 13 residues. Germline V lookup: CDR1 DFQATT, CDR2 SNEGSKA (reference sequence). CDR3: CSASPDRSSGYTF. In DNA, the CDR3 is TGCAGTGCCTCTCCCGACCGGTCATCTGGCTACACCTTC.

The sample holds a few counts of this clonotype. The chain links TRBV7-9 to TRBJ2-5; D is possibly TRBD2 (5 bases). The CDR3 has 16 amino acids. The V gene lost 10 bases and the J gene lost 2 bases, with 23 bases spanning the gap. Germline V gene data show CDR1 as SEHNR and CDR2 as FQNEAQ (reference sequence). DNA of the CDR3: TGTGCCATCACAACCCCAGAGGGCCTACCTCAAGAGACCCAGTACTTC. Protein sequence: CAITTPEGLPQETQYF.